This entry concerns a single T cell receptor (beta chain). No antigen is known for it. The record has no base qualities; no much larger clone is one base away. The V and J ends are trimmed by 0 bases and 1 base, leaving 7 bases between them. Counted from cysteine to phenylalanine, this CDR3 has 14 amino acids. Only the CDR3 region is kept as DNA, spanning 42 bases read in frame from base 1. The germline V gene yields SGDLS for CDR1 and YYNGEE for CDR2. A second Seattle source provided samples from volunteer blood donors who had recovered from COVID-19. Whole blood was collected in K2EDTA tubes by collaborating institutions according to the institutions' own protocols. For TCRbeta analysis, collaborators shipped samples as frozen whole blood, isolated PBMCs, or DNA extracted from either of those sample types. TCRbeta CDR3 regions were amplified from genomic DNA using the immunoSEQ Assay, a bias-controlled multiplex PCR. In the authors' own workflow: The number of nucleated cells in each sample was estimated from the amplification of reference gene primers within the assay. To quantify the absolute abundance of each unique TCRbeta CDR3 rearrangement, sequence reads were collapsed and filtered. Productive Simpson clonality was computed per sample as the square root of Simpson's diversity index over productive rearrangements. This immuneACCESS table, as held by TCRdb, lists in-frame sequences with V and J called but not all clones. Of the missing ones, under half trace to an unresolved V gene in checked studies; the others have no known cause. That table supplies the V and J calls and clone size; D and trimming were determined from the DNA. This sample gives about 350,000 clones in total; more than 75% of them show up just once. Around 3.5% of the sample comes from the top ten.

The data originate from a study of blood T cell repertoires in COVID-19 (TCRdb year 2020). For the wider study: Samples covering the acute and convalescent phases of COVID-19 were provided by collaborators in the United States, Italy and Spain. The material from the prospective study consisted of cDNA or gDNA derived from T cells, B-cell-depleted T cells, or PBMCs. Deeply sampled blood TCRbeta repertoires from subjects exposed to, actively infected with, or recovered from COVID-19 were included in the dataset. The repertoires were released in a freely available public database intended as a resource for research on the immune response to SARS-CoV-2. Samples were obtained from the ongoing ImmuneRACE study (first 160 participants) and from 1,254 subjects provided by 6 global collaborators. The sample metadata nearly always contained a de-identified subject ID, COVID-19 status, age in years and sex. Where HLA class I and class II types were available, the types were taken from metadata supplied by the sample provider, not from assay-based typing.

Broader findings and caveats from the paper: Clinical and demographic metadata were provided uncurated, with the amount varying by source and participant.

The TCR sequence derives from a woman younger than 30 who had recovered from COVID-19. Sequenced: peripheral blood. Recombination linked TRBV9 to TRBJ2-5, with TRBD2 perhaps the D gene, on 5 matching bases. The CDR3 protein sequence reads: CASSVAGVQETQYF. The sequence in DNA is TGTGCCAGCAGCGTAGCCGGGGTCCAAGAGACCCAGTACTTC.